This TCR beta chain is drawn from a study of cytomegalovirus exposure and HLA in healthy donors. Looking at the study overall: The same platform as the approximately 640 first-cohort repertoires was used for the 100 to 150 validation repertoires, a later analysis reported.

Method: immunoSEQ multiplex PCR; TCRdb's copy keeps in-frame clones and lacks some. The profile shows around 71,000 clones, 94% of them singletons. Points from the study as a whole: TCR clusters originating in the first cohort tended to co-occur in the roughly 120 validation repertoires, according to a later analysis. Most TCR sequences were uncommon, yet certain public TCRs appeared in many donors.

Details on this clone: What it binds is unknown.

CDR1 SGDLS and CDR2 YYNGEE come from the germline V gene. The CDR3 runs 13 residues. The germline V and J ends were trimmed by 0 bases and 4 bases, with 7 bases remaining between them. The sample comprised PBMCs. The clonotype originates from a young man in good health and CMV-seropositive. The chain is built from TRBV9 and TRBJ2-5, with D possibly TRBD2 on 5 matching bases. CDR3 sequence: CASSVGAGETQYF. CDR3 DNA: TGTGCCAGCAGCGTAGGGGCGGGAGAGACCCAGTACTTC.